Presented here are 17 T cell receptor beta chains from one specimen sequenced in a study of T cells after yellow fever vaccination. TCRdb analysed the 5' RACE reads with MiXCR anew, one entry per CDR3 protein. The profile shows 200,000 to 300,000 distinct CDR3 sequences, 6.9% of them singletons. The sample here was CD4+ T cells sorted from PBMCs, taken 15 days after the yellow fever booster vaccination. The origin of the receptors is a man under 40 who received the YFV17D yellow fever vaccine.

The chain links TRBV10-2 to TRBJ1-5; possible D gene TRBD1, 5 bases. With 5 bases removed from V and 7 bases from J, the gap between germline ends came to 24 bases. The CDR3 loop spans 17 amino acids. Germline CDR1 and CDR2: WSHSY and SAAADI. CDR3 nucleotides: TGCGCCAGCAGTAGAAAGGTCGGGGTAGGAAAGGGGCAGCCCCAGCATTTT. Protein product: CASSRKVGVGKGQPQHF.

This clonotype was detected many times. The chain joins TRBV20-1 to TRBJ1-3; D is possibly TRBD1 (5 bases). The CDR3 contains 16 residues. Germline CDR1 DFQATT, CDR2 SNEGSKA (reference sequence). The V end was cut by 6 bases, the J end by 0 bases, with 18 bases between. The CDR3 coding sequence is TGCAGTGCCCCCGAAGGGACCTATTCCTCTGGAAACACCATATATTTT. It translates to CSAPEGTYSSGNTIYF.

Many counts were recorded for this clonotype. This chain joins TRBV12-3 or TRBV12-4 and TRBJ2-7, with 8 bases that match TRBD1. The V gene end was trimmed by 1 base and the J gene end by 2 bases; junction bases not matched to a gene: 4. The CDR3 contains 15 residues. CDR3 sequence reads: CASSLGTGFPYEQYF. In DNA form, the CDR3 reads TGTGCCAGCAGTTTAGGGACAGGGTTTCCCTACGAGCAGTACTTC.

This clonotype was observed a few times. The rearrangement joins TRBV5-1 to TRBJ2-7; possibly TRBD1 or TRBD2 for D (5 bases each). Between the trimmed V and J ends, which lost 4 bases and 6 bases, there was a span of 20 bases. Germline assignment: CDR1 SGHRS and CDR2 YFSETQ. The CDR3 consists of 15 residues. The CDR3 nucleotides read TGCGCCAGCAGCGACAAAGGGACGATCCCCGGCGAGCAGTACTTC. Translation gives CASSDKGTIPGEQYF.

This clonotype appeared many times. The chain joins TRBV5-1 to TRBJ2-7, with unresolved D. In germline, CDR1 is SGHRS, CDR2 YFSETQ. V was clipped by 3 bases and J by 7 bases, with 17 bases between them. There are 14 residues in the CDR3. The chain's CDR3 is CASSSQDSLGEQYF. The CDR3 nucleotides read TGCGCCAGCAGCTCCCAAGACTCGCTCGGGGAGCAGTACTTC. The variable domain in full, with the rest retrieved from reference TRBV5-1 and TRBJ2-7, is KAGVTQTPRYLIKTRGQQVTLSCSPISGHRSVSWYQQTPGQGLQFLFEYFSETQRNKGNFPGRFSGRQFSNSRSEMNVSTLELGDSALYLCASSSQDSLGEQYFGPGTRLTVT.

This clonotype is a singleton in its sample. No conserved phenylalanine or tryptophan is present at the end of the CDR3, so a read error is the likely explanation. The chain couples TRBV10-3 to TRBJ2-7; D unresolved. Trimming removed 4 bases from V and 3 bases from J, with 10 bases in between. The CDR3 consists of 13 residues. Germline V CDR1 and CDR2: ENHRY, SYGVKD. The CDR3 DNA sequence: TGTGCCATCAGTGTTCGGCTAGACTACGAGCAGTACTTA. Translation: CAISVRLDYEQYL.

This clonotype was observed many times. V usage is TRBV29-1 and J usage is TRBJ1-3; unclear D gene. The length of the CDR3 is 12 residues. Germline V gives CDR1 SQVTM, CDR2 ANQGSEA. Between the trimmed V and J ends, which lost 5 bases and 2 bases, there was a span of 7 bases. This CDR3 is CSVYFAGNTIYF. For the CDR3, the DNA is TGCAGCGTTTACTTCGCTGGAAACACCATATATTTT.

There are many counts of this clonotype. The rearrangement uses TRBV27 and TRBJ2-1, with D perhaps TRBD1 or TRBD2 (5 bases each). The CDR3 length is 19 residues. Trimming left V 2 bases short and J 1 base short, with 21 bases between. Germline CDR1 reads MNHEY; CDR2 reads SMNVEV (reference sequence). The CDR3 DNA follows: TGTGCCAGCAGTTTACGGACGGCCGCCGGGACCCTGTCCTACAATGAGCAGTTCTTC. Its protein product is CASSLRTAAGTLSYNEQFF.

The gene calls are TRBV29-1 and TRBJ2-5, with 10 bases matching TRBD2. This CDR3 spans 15 amino acids. Trimming took 3 bases from V and 3 from J; bases not matched to a gene: 7. Germline CDR1 reads SQVTM; CDR2 reads ANQGSEA. The CDR3 nucleotides are TGCAGCGTTGATACGGCTAGCGGGAGCAAAGAGACCCAGTACTTC. Translation: CSVDTASGSKETQYF.

The table lists this clonotype with many counts. The chain has TRBV5-5 and TRBJ2-5; D not certain. The germline V gene has CDR1 SGHKS and CDR2 YYEKEE (reference sequence). The V end was cut by 4 bases, the J end by 3 bases, with 10 bases between. The CDR3 has 13 residues. The CDR3 DNA follows: TGTGCCAGCAGCCCGTTTGGGGAAGAGACCCAGTACTTC. It is translated as CASSPFGEETQYF.

This clonotype was found a few times. This chain joins TRBV25-1 and TRBJ2-3, with D unresolved. CDR1 and CDR2 from the germline V gene are MGHDK and SYGVNS. This CDR3 has 14 amino acids. The V end was cut by 2 bases, the J end by 1 base, with 7 bases between. The DNA for the CDR3 is TGTGCCAGCAGTGAAACTATCGGCACAGATACGCAGTATTTT. This sequence encodes CASSETIGTDTQYF.

The chain links TRBV12-3 or TRBV12-4 to TRBJ2-2, with a possible D match to TRBD2 (5 bases). Trimming removed 7 bases from V and 3 bases from J, with 12 bases in between. The CDR3 loop spans 14 amino acids. CDR3: CASKIYGDTGELFF. The DNA for the CDR3 is TGTGCCAGCAAGATCTACGGGGACACCGGGGAGCTGTTTTTT.

This chain uses TRBV20-1 with TRBJ2-7; 12 bases map to TRBD2. V was clipped by 3 bases and J by 0 bases; unmatched bases: 9. Germline values: CDR1 DFQATT, CDR2 SNEGSKA (reference sequence). The length of the CDR3 is 17 residues. The CDR3 spells CSASLRLAGASSYEQYF. The CDR3 nucleotides read TGCAGTGCTAGTCTCCGACTAGCGGGGGCTAGCTCCTACGAGCAGTACTTC.

This chain connects TRBV24-1 to TRBJ1-4; 7 positions match TRBD1. Germline loops: CDR1 KGHDR, CDR2 SFDVKD. This CDR3 comprises 15 residues. J gave up 8 bases and V 4 bases, and 9 bases lay outside the gene matches. CDR3: CATSEATGIGEKLFF. DNA for the CDR3: TGTGCCACCAGTGAGGCGACAGGGATCGGGGAAAAACTGTTTTTT.

This clonotype has at least ten counts. This chain joins TRBV5-1 and TRBJ2-5; D remains ambiguous. V was clipped by 2 bases and J by 5 bases, with 7 bases between them. CDR3 length: 12 residues. The V gene's germline CDR1 is SGHRS and CDR2 YFSETQ. The CDR3 protein is CASSFNRETQYF. In nucleotides, the CDR3 is TGCGCCAGCAGCTTCAACCGGGAGACCCAGTACTTC.

The genes are TRBV28 and TRBJ1-1; possible D gene TRBD1, 5 bases. The CDR3 is made up of 16 amino acids. Germline V gene lookup returns CDR1 MDHEN and CDR2 SYDVKM. Trimming pared 3 bases from V and 1 base from J, leaving 15 bases between. The CDR3 sequence is CASSFLGTGGNTEAFF. The CDR3 bases are TGTGCCAGCAGTTTTCTTGGAACAGGCGGGAACACTGAAGCTTTCTTT. The variable domain in full, completed from reference TRBV28 and TRBJ1-1, reads DVKVTQSSRYLVKRTGEKVFLECVQDMDHENMFWYRQDPGLGLRLIYFSYDVKMKEKGDIPEGYSVSREKKERFSLILESASTNQTSMYLCASSFLGTGGNTEAFFGQGTRLTVV.

This clonotype was found many times. The chain joins TRBV30 to TRBJ1-4; TRBD1 matches at 7 bases. The CDR3 has 16 amino acids. In germline, CDR1 is GTSNPN, CDR2 SVGIG (reference sequence). J was trimmed by 7 bases and V by 2 bases; bases with no gene match: 13. CDR3 bases: TGTGCCTGGAGTTATAAGGGGACAGCCAACTCTGAAAAACTGTTTTTT. Translated: CAWSYKGTANSEKLFF.